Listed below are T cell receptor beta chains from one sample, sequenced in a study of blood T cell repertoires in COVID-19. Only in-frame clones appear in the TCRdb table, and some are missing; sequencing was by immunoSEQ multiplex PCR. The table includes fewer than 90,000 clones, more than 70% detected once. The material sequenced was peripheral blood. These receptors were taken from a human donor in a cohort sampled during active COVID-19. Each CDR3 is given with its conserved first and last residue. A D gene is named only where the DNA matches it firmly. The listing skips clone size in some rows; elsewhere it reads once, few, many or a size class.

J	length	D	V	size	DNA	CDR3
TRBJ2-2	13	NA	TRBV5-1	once	TGCGCCAGCAGCTATATTAGTGCCGGGGAGCTGTTTTTT	CASSYISAGELFF
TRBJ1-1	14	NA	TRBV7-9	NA	TGTGCCAGCAGTTTGGGTCTAGTGAACACTGAAGCTTTCTTT	CASSLGLVNTEAFF
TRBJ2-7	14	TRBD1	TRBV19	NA	TGTGCCAGTAGTACCCGGGACAGGGCCTACGAGCAGTACTTC	CASSTRDRAYEQYF
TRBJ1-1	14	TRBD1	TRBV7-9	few	TGTGCCAGCAGCTTGGAACAGGGGTACACTGAAGCTTTCTTT	CASSLEQGYTEAFF
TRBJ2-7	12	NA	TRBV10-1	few	TGCGCCAGCAGTGATATGGGAGGCGAGCAGTACTTC	CASSDMGGEQYF
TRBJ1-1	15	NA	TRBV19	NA	TGTGCCAGTAGTCCATTCGGAGGGTCTGGCACTGAAGCTTTCTTT	CASSPFGGSGTEAFF
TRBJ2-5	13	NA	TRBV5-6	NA	TGTGCCAGCAGCTTGGCCGGTCGCGAGACCCAGTACTTC	CASSLAGRETQYF
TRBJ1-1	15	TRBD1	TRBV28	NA	TGTGCCACACGATACTTGGGAGGGACAGGGACTGAAGCTTTCTTT	CATRYLGGTGTEAFF
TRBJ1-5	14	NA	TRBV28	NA	TGTGCCAGCACGCAGTGGGCCTTAGATCAGCCCCAGCATTTT	CASTQWALDQPQHF
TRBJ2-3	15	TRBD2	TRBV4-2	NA	TGTGCCAGCAGCCGCTCCGCCGGGACTAGTTTTACGCAGTATTTT	CASSRSAGTSFTQYF
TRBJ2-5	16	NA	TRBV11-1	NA	TGTGCCAGCAGCCCCCTGGTTAGTCCGGGATATGAGACCCAGTACTTC	CASSPLVSPGYETQYF
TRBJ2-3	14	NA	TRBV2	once	TGTGCCAGCAGGGATTCCGGGGTCCCAGATACGCAGTATTTT	CASRDSGVPDTQYF
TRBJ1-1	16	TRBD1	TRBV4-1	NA	TGCGCCAGCAGCCAAGAAGGGACAGGGTTGAACACTGAAGCTTTCTTT	CASSQEGTGLNTEAFF
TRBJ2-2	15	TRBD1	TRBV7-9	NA	TGTGCCAGCAGCCCGAACAGGGGGCTAACCGGGGAGCTGTTTTTT	CASSPNRGLTGELFF
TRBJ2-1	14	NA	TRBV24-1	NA	TGTGCCACCCGTCCGGGACTCCCCTACAATGAGCAGTTCTTC	CATRPGLPYNEQFF
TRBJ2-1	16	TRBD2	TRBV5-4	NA	TGTGCCAGCAGCTTGGCCGGGACTAGCGGGAGGTATGAGCAGTTCTTC	CASSLAGTSGRYEQFF
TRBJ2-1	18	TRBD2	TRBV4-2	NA	TGTGCCAGCAGCCAAGATCCCGGACTAGCGGGGTCCTACAATGAGCAGTTCTTC	CASSQDPGLAGSYNEQFF
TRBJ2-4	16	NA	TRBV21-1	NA	TGTGCCAGCAGCCCGCGGGGGGAGGGGCCTAGGAACATTCAGTACTTC	CASSPRGEGPRNIQYF
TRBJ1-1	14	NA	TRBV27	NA	TGTGCCAGCAGTTTATTCTCAGTGAACACTGAAGCTTTCTTT	CASSLFSVNTEAFF
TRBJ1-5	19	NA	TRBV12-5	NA	TGTGCTAGTGGTTTGACCCTGGGGGCAGGCTTGGTGTGGGATCAGCCCCAGCATTTT	CASGLTLGAGLVWDQPQHF
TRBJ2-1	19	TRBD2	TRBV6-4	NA	TGTGCCAGCAGTGAATCTCCCCTAGCGGGTCTGATCAGTTACAATGAGCAGTTCTTC	CASSESPLAGLISYNEQFF
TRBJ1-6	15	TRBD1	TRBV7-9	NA	TGTGCCAGCGGATTAGGGACAGGGGCGAATTCACCCCTCCACTTT	CASGLGTGANSPLHF
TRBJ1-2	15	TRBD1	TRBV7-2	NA	TGTGCCAGCAGTCGACTTGAGGGGGCGGGTTATGGCTACACCTTC	CASSRLEGAGYGYTF
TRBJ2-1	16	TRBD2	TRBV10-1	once	TGCGCCAGCAGTGAGTCGAGGGCTAGCGGGAGAAATGAGCAGTTCTTC	CASSESRASGRNEQFF
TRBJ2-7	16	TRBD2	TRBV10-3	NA	TGTGCCATCAGTGAGTCGGTTCGGGGGGGCGGGTACGAGCAGTACTTC	CAISESVRGGGYEQYF
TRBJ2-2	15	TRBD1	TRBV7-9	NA	TGTGCCAGCAGCGCGCCAACAGGGGCGCGGGGGGAGCTGTTTTTT	CASSAPTGARGELFF
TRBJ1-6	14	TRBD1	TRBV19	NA	TGTGCCAGTAGCACCCGGGACAGGGGAGGAACCCTCCACTTT	CASSTRDRGGTLHF
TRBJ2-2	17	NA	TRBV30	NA	TGTGCCTGGAGTGTATCACGGACCCCGATATTCACCGGGGAGCTGCTTTTT	CAWSVSRTPIFTGELLF
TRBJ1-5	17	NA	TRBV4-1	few	TGCGCCAGCAGCCAAGATTTTGGGACAATGAGCAATCAGCCCCAGCATTTT	CASSQDFGTMSNQPQHF
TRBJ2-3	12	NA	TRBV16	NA	TGTGCCAGCAGCCAACAGTCAGATACGCAGTATTTT	CASSQQSDTQYF
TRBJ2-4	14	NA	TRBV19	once	TGTGCCAGTACCCTAAACAGGGACCGGGACATTCAGTACTTC	CASTLNRDRDIQYF
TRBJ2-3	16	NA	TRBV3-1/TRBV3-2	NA	TGTGCCAGCAGCCAAAGGCCCCGGACTAGCACAGATACGCAGTATTTT	CASSQRPRTSTDTQYF
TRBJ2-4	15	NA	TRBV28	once	TGTGCCAGCAGTTCCCCGGCGGGGGCCAAAAACATTCAGTACTTC	CASSSPAGAKNIQYF
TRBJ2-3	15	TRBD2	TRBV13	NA	TGTGCCAGCAGTCAGACTAGCGGGAGTTCAGATACGCAGTATTTT	CASSQTSGSSDTQYF
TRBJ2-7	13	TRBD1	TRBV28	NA	TGTGCCAGCAGTGACAGGGGGAGTTACGAGCAGTACTTC	CASSDRGSYEQYF
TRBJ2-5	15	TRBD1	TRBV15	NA	TGTGCCACCAGCAGAGATCAGGGGGCCGGAGAGACCCAGTACTTC	CATSRDQGAGETQYF
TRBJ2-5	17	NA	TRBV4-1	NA	TGCGCCAGCAGCCATCAACCAACCGGGCAGGGAGGAAAGACCCAGTACTTC	CASSHQPTGQGGKTQYF
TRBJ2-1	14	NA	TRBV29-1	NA	TGCAGCGTTGAAGGGACTCTTTCCTACAATGAGCAGTTCTTC	CSVEGTLSYNEQFF
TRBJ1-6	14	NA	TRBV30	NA	TGTGCCTGGAGTGTCGGGCAGGGTAATTCACCCCTCCACTTT	CAWSVGQGNSPLHF
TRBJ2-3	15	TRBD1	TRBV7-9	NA	TGTGCCAGCAGCTTAGCGTCTTCGTGGACAGGACCACAGTATTTT	CASSLASSWTGPQYF
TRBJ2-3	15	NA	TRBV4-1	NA	TGCGCCAGCAGCCAAGTCTTCAGAAGCACAGATACGCAGTATTTT	CASSQVFRSTDTQYF
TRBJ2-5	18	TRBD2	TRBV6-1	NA	TGTGCCAGCAGTGAAAGTTGGCGGGAGAGTCCCATCCAAGAGACCCAGTACTTC	CASSESWRESPIQETQYF
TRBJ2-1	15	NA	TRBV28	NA	TGTGCCAGCAGTCCTCAGGGGAGGGGGTACAATGAGCAGTTCTTC	CASSPQGRGYNEQFF
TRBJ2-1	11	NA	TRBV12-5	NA	TGTGCTAGTGGTTTGGGCGGGAAGCAGTTCTTC	CASGLGGKQFF
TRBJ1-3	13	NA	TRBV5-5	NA	TGTGCCAGCAGCTTGGCTCCCGGAAACACCATATATTTT	CASSLAPGNTIYF
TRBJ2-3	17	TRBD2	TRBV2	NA	TGTGCCAGCAGCCGGCCTTGGGCGGGAGTAGAAACAGATACGCAGTATTTT	CASSRPWAGVETDTQYF
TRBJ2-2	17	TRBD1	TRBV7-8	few	TGTGCCAGCAGCTTTCCCCGGGACAGGGGTTTCACCGGGGAGCTGTTTTTT	CASSFPRDRGFTGELFF
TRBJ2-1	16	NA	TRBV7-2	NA	TGTGCCAGCAGCTCCCTAGGAGGAGGGCTTATGAATGAGCAGTTCTTC	CASSSLGGGLMNEQFF
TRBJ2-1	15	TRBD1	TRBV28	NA	TGTGCCAGCAGTTTACCGGGACAGACAAACAATGAGCAGTTCTTC	CASSLPGQTNNEQFF
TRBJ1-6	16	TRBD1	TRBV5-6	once	TGTGCCAGCAGCTTGGGTGACGGGACAGGGTATTCACCCCTCCACTTT	CASSLGDGTGYSPLHF
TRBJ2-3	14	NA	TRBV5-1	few	TGCGCCAGCAGCTTGGGGCTAGCGACAGATACGCAGTATTTT	CASSLGLATDTQYF
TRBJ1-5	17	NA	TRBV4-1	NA	TGCGCCAGCAGCCAAGAACAGGGATGGGACAGCAATCAGCCCCAGCATTTT	CASSQEQGWDSNQPQHF
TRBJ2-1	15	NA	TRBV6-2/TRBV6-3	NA	TGTGCCAGCAGTTACGTATCAACTAGTTACAATGAGCAGTTCTTC	CASSYVSTSYNEQFF